This TCR beta chain was sequenced in a study of human T cells and chemical hapten exposure. Across the whole study: Chiefly women, the patients showed alopecia areata, totalis or universalis.

Time point defined: patch test 1, 2 weeks after DPC sensitization. Treatment of the sample: therapeutic diphenylcyclopropenone sensitization with weekly scalp DPC. Details on this clonotype: What it binds is not known.

One entry per CDR3 protein, called by TCRdb with MiXCR from the RACE reads. This table holds fewer than 400,000 distinct CDR3 sequences, approximately 6.9% found once. V shed 6 bases and J shed 4 bases, with 13 bases lying between them. CDR3 length: 15 residues. In germline, CDR1 is KGHSH, CDR2 LQKENI. General study results and limits: TCRs exceeding a frequency of 1 in 1000 stayed unchanged under DPC sensitization. Positively correlated with patch test score were the counts of PT1 expanded TCRs. Controls had significantly fewer large CDR3 similarity clusters than were formed by expanded TCRs.

V is TRBV18 and J is TRBJ2-6; possible D gene TRBD1, 6 bases. The sample consisted of whole blood, taken in connection with sensitization to the hapten diphenylcyclopropenone (DPC). The receptor was derived from a woman under 30 with alopecia areata. Some clones in this sample may be carry-over from other donors' samples. CDR3 in amino acids: CASSQQGNGANVLTF. Here the CDR3 DNA reads TGTGCCAGCTCGCAACAGGGTAACGGGGCCAACGTCCTGACTTTC. Full variable domain (remainder filled in from reference TRBV18 and TRBJ2-6): NAGVMQNPRHLVRRRGQEARLRCSPMKGHSHVYWYRQLPEEGLKFMVYLQKENIIDESGMPKERFSAEFPKEGPSILRIQQVVRGDSAAYFCASSQQGNGANVLTFGAGSRLTVL.